The T cell receptor beta chain under discussion was sequenced for a study of blood T cell repertoires in COVID-19. Looking at the study overall: Both acute and convalescent COVID-19 samples were obtained from the United States, Italy and Spain.

The authors' processing: How many nucleated cells were present was estimated from reference gene primer amplification. Data came from immunoSEQ multiplex PCR; TCRdb stores just in-frame clones and leaves some out. The V and J calls and clone size are taken from that table; D and trimming were inferred from the DNA. The sample lists 95,000 to 150,000 clones, roughly four fifths occurring once. Trimming at V came to 1 base and at J to 8 bases, leaving 14 bases not matched to a gene. Per germline, CDR1 MNHNS and CDR2 SASEGT. The CDR3 is 17 residues long. Sequencing was performed on peripheral blood. The clonotype was recovered from a human donor in a cohort sampled during active COVID-19. The genes are TRBV6-1 and TRBJ1-2; 9 nucleotides align to TRBD1. CDR3 sequence (DNA): TGTGCCAGCAGTGAAGTTTTTCAGCGACAGGGGGTAGGGGGCTACACCTTC. It yields the protein CASSEVFQRQGVGGYTF.